The 18 T cell receptor beta chains below come from one sample, sequenced in a study of T-cell memory formation after mild COVID-19 (dated by TCRdb to about 2021). Receptor libraries were prepared by 5' RACE. For sequencing, an Illumina NovaSeq 6000 was employed. TCRdb handled the public reads itself, with Q25 trimming in fastp and clone calling in MiXCR, and kept productive beta chains. Identical CDR3 protein sequences are pooled into one entry, listed with their most common genes and DNA. This sample lists about 390,000 distinct CDR3 sequences; under 25% were detected once. The top ten clonotypes cover roughly an eighth of the sample. Material for sequencing was PBMCs or a T cell subset sorted from them (not recorded which). The source is an adult woman who had mild COVID-19 (a few samples of this study predate the infection). The sample titles of this study are shuffled in the database, so cell type and time point are left out; the donor was told from shared clones.

This clonotype came up a few times. V and J are TRBV7-6 and TRBJ2-1; 7 nucleotides match TRBD2. V was pared by 2 bases and J by 6 bases, with 7 bases of the junction left unmatched. The CDR3 consists of 15 residues. Looked up from germline, CDR1 is SGHVS and CDR2 is FNYEAQ. The CDR3 DNA follows: TGTGCCAGCAGCTTACTGGCGGGGGATGTCAATGAGCAGTTCTTC. Its translation: CASSLLAGDVNEQFF.

This chain uses TRBV9 with TRBJ2-1, with TRBD2 matching 9 bases. The CDR3 is 14 amino acids. The junction had 5 bases not matched to a gene; V was cut back by 0 bases and J by 10 bases. In germline, CDR1 is SGDLS, CDR2 YYNGEE. The CDR3 spells CASSVGGGAEEQFF. CDR3 sequence (DNA): TGTGCCAGCAGCGTAGGCGGGGGGGCTGAAGAGCAGTTCTTC.

V is TRBV30 and J is TRBJ1-1; D is ambiguous. This CDR3 region has 12 residues. Germline V CDR1 and CDR2: GTSNPN, SVGIG (reference sequence). Trimming took 4 bases from V and 10 from J, leaving 16 bases between them. The CDR3 nucleotides are TGTGCCTGGACCACCGGACCCCGGGGAGCTTTCTTT. Its protein product is CAWTTGPRGAFF.

This clonotype was counted only a few times. The rearrangement links TRBV4-3 to TRBJ2-7; 9 positions match TRBD2. The trim removed 1 base at V and 6 bases at J, leaving 7 bases unmatched. The germline gives CDR1 LGHNA, CDR2 YSLEER. The CDR3 extends over 15 amino acids. The CDR3 region is CASSQGSSGRGEQYF. CDR3 bases: TGCGCCAGCAGCCAAGGTAGTAGCGGGAGAGGCGAGCAGTACTTC.

The chain couples TRBV12-3 or TRBV12-4 to TRBJ2-1; D is uncertain. Trimming cost V 4 bases and J 0 bases, with 13 bases left between them. The CDR3 has 16 residues. The CDR3 region has the DNA TGTGCCAGCAGTTCCTCGACCGTTAGCTCCTACAATGAGCAGTTCTTC. Amino acids: CASSSSTVSSYNEQFF.

This chain links TRBV11-2 with TRBJ1-2; possibly TRBD1 for D (5 bases). The CDR3 runs to 13 residues. V was pared by 3 bases and J by 4 bases, with 9 bases between. Germline values: CDR1 SGHAT, CDR2 FQNNGV. CDR3 region: CASSLGEAYGYTF. In DNA, the CDR3 is TGTGCCAGCAGCTTGGGGGAGGCCTATGGCTACACCTTC.

J is TRBJ1-2 and V is TRBV30; possible D gene TRBD1, 6 bases. Trimming removed 2 bases at V and 4 bases at J, with 14 bases between. The CDR3 runs 14 residues. Per the germline V gene, CDR1 is GTSNPN and CDR2 is SVGIG (reference sequence). In nucleotides, the CDR3 is TGTGCCTGGAGTCCCACCCGGGGGGCCTATGGCTACACCTTC. It yields the protein CAWSPTRGAYGYTF.

The V call is TRBV4-1, the J call TRBJ1-2, with 7 bases fitting TRBD1. CDR1 and CDR2 (germline): MGHRA, YSYEKL. Losses at the gene ends were 4 bases for V and 6 bases for J; bases not matched to a gene: 8. CDR3 length: 14 residues. The CDR3 loop reads CASSPLGQQDGYTF. The DNA for the CDR3 is TGCGCCAGCAGCCCCTTGGGACAGCAAGATGGCTACACCTTC.

J is TRBJ1-3 and V is TRBV20-1; 8 bases fit TRBD1. Germline CDR1 is DFQATT and CDR2 is SNEGSKA (reference sequence). Trimming took 6 bases from V and 3 from J; bases not matched to a gene: 7. The CDR3 has 14 residues. CDR3 in amino acids: CSALDTGGGNTIYF. In nucleotides, the CDR3 is TGCAGTGCCCTAGATACAGGGGGTGGAAACACCATATATTTT.

V and J are TRBV7-3 and TRBJ2-1; 12 positions agree with TRBD2. CDR1 is SGHTA and CDR2 is FQGTGA in the germline V gene. V dropped 4 bases and J dropped 5; count of bases not matched to a gene: 15. This CDR3 comprises 19 residues. The CDR3 coding sequence is TGTGCCAGCAGCTCCGGCCTAGCGGGAGGGCATATTGAACACAATGAGCAGTTCTTC. It codes for CASSSGLAGGHIEHNEQFF.

The chain is built from TRBV20-1 and TRBJ1-6; the D gene is possibly TRBD1 (6 bases). The CDR3 is made up of 15 amino acids. V was pared by 4 bases and J by 1 base, with 11 bases between. Germline V gene sequence: CDR1 DFQATT, CDR2 SNEGSKA (reference sequence). CDR3 sequence: CSAKFRGSYNSPLHF. DNA for the CDR3: TGCAGTGCTAAGTTCAGGGGATCCTATAATTCACCCCTCCACTTT.

The sample holds a few counts of this clonotype. The rearrangement links TRBV27 to TRBJ2-7; TRBD2 aligns across 10 bases. The CDR3 extends over 16 amino acids. V dropped 5 bases and J dropped 0; count of bases not matched to a gene: 7. Germline lookup yields CDR1 MNHEY and CDR2 SMNVEV (reference sequence). The CDR3 spells CASSPGLARSSYEQYF. The CDR3 DNA sequence: TGTGCCAGCAGTCCGGGACTAGCGAGAAGCTCCTACGAGCAGTACTTC.

This clonotype has just a few counts. The gene calls are TRBV6-5 and TRBJ1-1; a weak D match, TRBD1 (5 bases). Per the germline V gene, CDR1 is MNHEY and CDR2 is SVGAGI. This CDR3 region has 14 residues. The ends were cut back, 6 bases at V and 7 bases at J, with 18 bases in the middle. CDR3 sequence reads: CASRRRDQILEAFF. The CDR3 DNA reads as TGTGCCAGCAGACGACGGGACCAGATACTTGAAGCTTTCTTT.

This clonotype was found many times. The chain carries TRBV18 and TRBJ1-2, with TRBD1 identical over 10 bases. This CDR3 is 16 amino acids long. Per the germline V gene, CDR1 is KGHSH and CDR2 is LQKENI. The trim removed 3 bases at V and 7 bases at J, leaving 11 bases unmatched. CDR3 loop: CASSPTGQGFLFGYTF. CDR3 coding DNA: TGTGCCAGCTCACCGACGGGACAGGGGTTCCTCTTTGGCTACACCTTC. The whole variable domain, filled in from reference TRBV18 and TRBJ1-2, reads NAGVMQNPRHLVRRRGQEARLRCSPMKGHSHVYWYRQLPEEGLKFMVYLQKENIIDESGMPKERFSAEFPKEGPSILRIQQVVRGDSAAYFCASSPTGQGFLFGYTFGSGTRLTVV.

This clonotype was picked up a small number of times. J is TRBJ2-1 and V is TRBV5-1; 10 bases fit TRBD2. Looked up from germline, CDR1 is SGHRS and CDR2 is YFSETQ. The CDR3 loop spans 15 amino acids. With V trimmed by 2 bases and J by 5 bases, 4 bases remained unmatched. For the CDR3, the DNA is TGCGCCAGCAGCTTCCGACTAGCGGGCAACAATGAGCAGTTCTTC. The encoded protein is CASSFRLAGNNEQFF.

A few counts support this clonotype. The rearrangement links TRBV7-4 to TRBJ1-5; TRBD1 aligns across 11 bases. The germline gives CDR1 SGHVT, CDR2 SQSDAQ. The CDR3 has 19 amino acids. V shed 3 bases and J 0 bases; nucleotides not matched to a gene: 10. In DNA, the CDR3 is TGTGCCAGCAGCTTGAGCAAGGACAGGGGGCCCCTTAGCAATCAGCCCCAGCATTTT. It encodes CASSLSKDRGPLSNQPQHF.

This sequence joins TRBV25-1 and TRBJ2-7; D may be TRBD1 (5 bases). Germline V gene data show CDR1 as MGHDK and CDR2 as SYGVNS. V was shortened by 3 bases and J by 0 bases, with 6 bases between the two germline ends. This CDR3 contains 13 residues. The CDR3 sequence is CASSDRASYEQYF. The CDR3 nucleotides are TGTGCCAGCAGTGACAGGGCCTCCTACGAGCAGTACTTC.

The chain employs TRBV5-4 and TRBJ2-2; TRBD1 agrees at 11 bases. The junction had 10 bases not matched to a gene; V was cut back by 4 bases and J by 8 bases. Germline CDR1 and CDR2: SGHNT and YYREEE (reference sequence). CDR3 length: 16 residues. CDR3 in DNA: TGTGCCAGCAGCAAAAGGACAGGGGGCAACGCGGGGGAGCTGTTTTTT. Residues: CASSKRTGGNAGELFF.